This passage covers 32 T cell receptor beta chains from one sample sequenced in a study of cytomegalovirus exposure and HLA in healthy donors. Using immunoSEQ multiplex PCR, the repertoire was profiled, and TCRdb retains in-frame clones only, with some absent. The data contain some 260,000 clones, about 90% of them seen just once; the ten biggest clones take up about 12%. The sequencing input was PBMCs. The receptors were sampled from a man younger than 35 in good health and CMV-seropositive.

The chain carries TRBV28 and TRBJ2-3; TRBD2 agrees at 7 bases. The CDR3 contains 14 residues. Germline assignment: CDR1 MDHEN and CDR2 SYDVKM. Trimming at V came to 2 bases and at J to 2 bases, leaving 1 base not matched to a gene. CDR3 region: CASSLERDTDTQYF. DNA for the CDR3: TGTGCCAGCAGTTTAGAGCGGGACACAGATACGCAGTATTTT.

The V gene is TRBV4-3, the J gene TRBJ1-3, with D hard to call. The CDR3 totals 17 residues. Germline V gives CDR1 LGHNA, CDR2 YSLEER. V lost 0 bases and J lost 0, with 12 bases in between. As DNA, the CDR3 is TGCGCCAGCAGCCAAGATCGGCGGGGAGGCTCTGGAAACACCATATATTTT. This sequence encodes CASSQDRRGGSGNTIYF.

With regard to this clone: Other DNA sequences in the sample encode the same CDR3. This chain links TRBV9 with TRBJ1-1; D possibly corresponds to TRBD1 (6 bases). The V end was cut by 2 bases, the J end by 5 bases, with 10 bases between. Germline values: CDR1 SGDLS, CDR2 YYNGEE. The CDR3 consists of 13 residues. The CDR3 sequence: CASSVGGRTEAFF. CDR3 bases: TGTGCCAGCAGCGTCGGGGGCAGGACTGAAGCTTTCTTT. Filled out from reference TRBV9 and TRBJ1-1, the complete variable domain reads DSGVTQTPKHLITATGQRVTLRCSPRSGDLSVYWYQQSLDQGLQFLIQYYNGEERAKGNILERFSAQQFPDLHSELNLSSLELGDSALYFCASSVGGRTEAFFGQGTRLTVV.

A note on this clone: This same CDR3 is encoded by further DNA sequences in the sample. This chain connects TRBV9 to TRBJ2-3; D is unclear. Germline CDR1 and CDR2: SGDLS and YYNGEE. The CDR3 spans 13 residues. Trimming cost V 0 bases and J 3 bases, with 5 bases left between them. CDR3 in DNA: TGTGCCAGCAGCGTAGTGGGAACAGATACGCAGTATTTT. Translating gives CASSVVGTDTQYF. Full variable domain (rest looked up from reference TRBV9 and TRBJ2-3): DSGVTQTPKHLITATGQRVTLRCSPRSGDLSVYWYQQSLDQGLQFLIQYYNGEERAKGNILERFSAQQFPDLHSELNLSSLELGDSALYFCASSVVGTDTQYFGPGTRLTVL.

This clone was seen only a few times. The V call is TRBV19, the J call TRBJ2-5; perhaps TRBD1 as D (5 bases). Germline CDR1 LNHDA, CDR2 SQIVND (reference sequence). The CDR3 is 16 residues long. The ends were cut back, 1 base at V and 2 bases at J, with 14 bases in the middle. In nucleotides, the CDR3 is TGTGCCAGTAGTATAGCAGCAACGGCAGGGCAAGAGACCCAGTACTTC. It codes for CASSIAATAGQETQYF.

J is TRBJ1-2 and V is TRBV2, with D uncertain. CDR3 size: 16 residues. Germline V gives CDR1 SNHLY, CDR2 FYNNEI. Trimming pared 7 bases from V and 0 bases from J, leaving 18 bases between. CDR3 sequence: CASIQGLAGANYGYTF. CDR3 sequence (DNA): TGTGCCAGCATCCAAGGGTTGGCAGGAGCTAACTATGGCTACACCTTC.

This clone appeared a few times. V and J are TRBV29-1 and TRBJ1-2, with a weak D call TRBD1 (5 bases). This CDR3 contains 13 residues. With 7 bases removed from V and 4 bases from J, the gap between germline ends came to 16 bases. The V gene's germline CDR1 is SQVTM and CDR2 ANQGSEA. In DNA, the CDR3 is TGCAGCGCCTTGAACAGGCATACCTATGGCTACACCTTC. Amino acids: CSALNRHTYGYTF.

The rearrangement links TRBV2 to TRBJ1-4; D unresolved. The CDR3 covers 14 residues. Germline values: CDR1 SNHLY, CDR2 FYNNEI. Trimming shortened V by 8 bases and J by 2 bases, and 12 bases separated the two germline ends. CDR3 nucleotide sequence: TGTGCCAGCCAAGTAAGAGGGACTAATGAAAAACTGTTTTTT. Translating it yields CASQVRGTNEKLFF.

This clone was picked up one time. This rearrangement joins TRBV7-7 to TRBJ2-1, with 9 bases matching TRBD2. Per the germline V gene, CDR1 is SSHAT and CDR2 is FNYEAQ (reference sequence). Trimming took 6 bases from V and 8 from J; bases not matched to a gene: 8. This CDR3 has 14 residues. CDR3 amino acids: CASSRLAVVDEQFF. The CDR3 DNA follows: TGTGCCAGCAGTCGACTAGCGGTCGTGGATGAGCAGTTCTTC. The variable domain in full, completed from reference TRBV7-7 and TRBJ2-1, reads GAGVSQSPRYKVTKRGQDVTLRCDPISSHATLYWYQQALGQGPEFLTYFNYEAQPDKSGLPSDRFSAERPEGSISTLTIQRTEQRDSAMYRCASSRLAVVDEQFFGPGTRLTVL.

This rearrangement joins TRBV4-3 to TRBJ2-5; the match to TRBD2 covers 13 bases. CDR1 and CDR2 (germline): LGHNA, YSLEER. V gave up 1 base and J gave up 3 bases; unmatched junction bases: 8. There are 18 residues in the CDR3. CDR3 nucleotide sequence: TGCGCCAGCAGCCAAGGGACTAGCGGGAGATGGGGGGAAGAGACCCAGTACTTC. Protein product: CASSQGTSGRWGEETQYF.

The rearrangement links TRBV9 to TRBJ2-7; D is ambiguous. CDR1 and CDR2 (germline): SGDLS, YYNGEE. This CDR3 has 14 residues. V was trimmed by 3 bases and J by 1 base, leaving 11 bases between them. The CDR3 sequence is CASSEGVRSYEQYF. DNA for the CDR3: TGTGCCAGCAGCGAAGGAGTCAGGTCCTACGAGCAGTACTTC.

CDR3 coding DNA: TGTGCCAGCAGTGAATACGGGGACCACTATGGCTACACCTTC. Residues: CASSEYGDHYGYTF. The V call is TRBV25-1, the J call TRBJ1-2; D possibly corresponds to TRBD1 (5 bases). Germline V CDR1 and CDR2: MGHDK, SYGVNS. V was cut by 0 bases and J by 3 bases, with 8 bases left in between. This CDR3 is built from 14 residues.

The rearrangement uses TRBV29-1 and TRBJ1-1; the D is unclear. Trimming left V 0 bases short and J 2 bases short, with 1 base between. Germline V gene lookup returns CDR1 SQVTM and CDR2 ANQGSEA. The CDR3 runs 11 residues. CDR3 nucleotide sequence: TGCAGCGTTGAAGATAACACTGAAGCTTTCTTT. This sequence encodes CSVEDNTEAFF.

The rearrangement links TRBV29-1 to TRBJ2-1, with 8 bases identical to TRBD2. There are 10 residues in the CDR3. Germline-derived CDR1 and CDR2 are SQVTM and ANQGSEA. The chain's CDR3 is CGIRGGEQFF. The CDR3 DNA reads TGCGGAATACGGGGGGGTGAGCAGTTCTTC.

The chain combines TRBV27 with TRBJ2-5; D unresolved. From germline, CDR1 is MNHEY and CDR2 SMNVEV (reference sequence). V dropped 6 bases and J dropped 0 bases, with 8 bases sitting between them. The CDR3 loop spans 13 amino acids. The CDR3 bases are TGTGCCAGCAGCTGGGCAGACCAAGAGACCCAGTACTTC. Translating gives CASSWADQETQYF.

The rearrangement joins TRBV27 to TRBJ1-5, with D possibly being TRBD1 (5 bases). Germline V lookup: CDR1 MNHEY, CDR2 SMNVEV (reference sequence). The CDR3 has 13 residues. V was trimmed by 8 bases and J by 4 bases, leaving 12 bases between them. CDR3 protein: CASRTRSNQPQHF. The CDR3 coding sequence is TGTGCCAGCCGGACACGGAGTAATCAGCCCCAGCATTTT.

This sequence joins TRBV4-1 and TRBJ2-2; D is unclear. The CDR3 runs 20 residues. Germline V CDR1 and CDR2: MGHRA, YSYEKL. V was trimmed by 1 base and J by 2 bases, leaving 23 bases between them. The CDR3, as DNA: TGCGCCAGCAGCCAAGTTCCCGAAAGGGCAATCTTAACTAACACCGGGGAGCTGTTTTTT. Protein product: CASSQVPERAILTNTGELFF.

The chain combines TRBV25-1 with TRBJ1-1; D possibly corresponds to TRBD1 (5 bases). Trimming stripped 4 bases from V and 1 base from J, with 13 bases between. This CDR3 comprises 15 residues. Germline loops: CDR1 MGHDK, CDR2 SYGVNS. The CDR3, as DNA: TGTGCCAGCAGTGGGTTCGACAGTGGGAACACTGAAGCTTTCTTT. Its translation is CASSGFDSGNTEAFF.

The genes are TRBV5-1 and TRBJ2-7; D ambiguous. This CDR3 spans 12 amino acids. CDR1 SGHRS and CDR2 YFSETQ come from the germline V gene. Trimming removed 2 bases from V and 2 bases from J, with 5 bases in between. This CDR3 reads CASSLTAYEQYF. The CDR3 nucleotides read TGCGCCAGCAGCTTAACGGCCTACGAGCAGTACTTC.

This chain joins TRBV4-1 and TRBJ2-1; 8 nucleotides align to TRBD2. This CDR3 is built from 14 residues. J lost 6 bases, V lost 4 bases, and 5 bases had no gene match. Germline V gene sequence: CDR1 MGHRA, CDR2 YSYEKL. CDR3 in DNA: TGCGCCAGCAGCCCCCGGGCGGGAGGCAATGAGCAGTTCTTC. It specifies CASSPRAGGNEQFF.

This clone was observed once. This sequence joins TRBV2 and TRBJ2-7; perhaps TRBD1 as D (5 bases). Trimming removed 5 bases from V and 0 bases from J, with 11 bases in between. The germline gives CDR1 SNHLY, CDR2 FYNNEI. This CDR3 has 14 amino acids. The CDR3 region is CASSPGRSSYEQYF. The CDR3 DNA sequence: TGTGCCAGCAGTCCAGGGCGGTCCTCCTACGAGCAGTACTTC. The whole variable domain, remainder taken from reference TRBV2 and TRBJ2-7, is EPEVTQTPSHQVTQMGQEVILRCVPISNHLYFYWYRQILGQKVEFLVSFYNNEISEKSEIFDDQFSVERPDGSNFTLKIRSTKLEDSAMYFCASSPGRSSYEQYFGPGTRLTVT.

This rearrangement joins TRBV6-5 to TRBJ1-1; 9 nucleotides match TRBD1. Germline CDR1 and CDR2: MNHEY and SVGAGI. Germline trimming cut 2 bases from V and 8 bases from J; bases unmatched to any gene: 6. This CDR3 has 14 residues. The CDR3 region has the DNA TGTGCCAGCAGTTACCCGGGACAGGGTGCAGAAGCTTTCTTT. Amino acid sequence: CASSYPGQGAEAFF.

J is TRBJ1-2 and V is TRBV29-1; D might be TRBD1 (5 bases). The ends were cut back, 4 bases at V and 4 bases at J, with 10 bases in the middle. This CDR3 is 12 amino acids long. CDR1 SQVTM and CDR2 ANQGSEA come from the germline V gene. The CDR3 nucleotides read TGCAGCGTTGGGAGGGGCGCCTATGGCTACACCTTC. It is translated as CSVGRGAYGYTF.

This rearrangement joins TRBV6-1 to TRBJ1-1, with D unclear. The CDR3 has 13 amino acids. Germline V gene data show CDR1 as MNHNS and CDR2 as SASEGT. Deletions cut 1 base from V and 7 bases from J, with 10 bases between. This CDR3 is CASSEEGVSEAFF. The CDR3 DNA reads TGTGCCAGCAGTGAAGAGGGCGTAAGTGAAGCTTTCTTT.

The chain carries TRBV4-1 and TRBJ1-3; the match to TRBD1 covers 9 bases. The CDR3 is made up of 16 amino acids. CDR1 and CDR2 from the germline V gene are MGHRA and YSYEKL. V was clipped by 2 bases and J by 7 bases; unmatched bases: 9. The CDR3: CASSQPIGTGQNTIYF. The CDR3, as DNA: TGCGCCAGCAGCCAACCTATAGGGACAGGGCAGAACACCATATATTTT.

This clone turned up a few times. This chain connects TRBV5-6 to TRBJ2-7; 7 bases match TRBD2. In germline, CDR1 is SGHDT, CDR2 YYEEEE. The CDR3 loop spans 12 amino acids. V shed 2 bases, J shed 6 bases, and the junction held 2 bases outside the gene matches. The chain's CDR3 is CASSFGGSEQYF. The CDR3 DNA reads as TGTGCCAGCAGCTTCGGGGGGAGCGAGCAGTACTTC.

This clone was recorded only once. The chain employs TRBV6-5 and TRBJ1-1; D is unclear. Germline CDR1 is MNHEY and CDR2 is SVGAGI. Trimming took 0 bases from V and 4 from J, leaving 12 bases between them. This CDR3 comprises 15 residues. CDR3 loop: CASSYSSHSRTEAFF. DNA of the CDR3: TGTGCCAGCAGTTACTCGTCTCACTCCCGCACTGAAGCTTTCTTT.

This clone appeared once. The chain has TRBV27 and TRBJ2-2; 10 nucleotides line up with TRBD1. Germline values: CDR1 MNHEY, CDR2 SMNVEV (reference sequence). With 3 bases clipped from V and 6 bases from J, the junction kept 10 bases outside the gene matches. This CDR3 has 17 amino acids. The CDR3 loop is CASSFRAGQGYPGELFF. CDR3 in DNA: TGTGCCAGCAGTTTTAGAGCGGGACAGGGGTACCCCGGGGAGCTGTTTTTT.

The chain combines TRBV6-5 with TRBJ2-7, with TRBD1 matching 7 bases. The CDR3 loop spans 16 amino acids. Trimming removed 0 bases from V and 0 bases from J; junction bases left unmatched: 5. In germline, CDR1 is MNHEY, CDR2 SVGAGI. As DNA, the CDR3 is TGTGCCAGCAGTTACTCACCAGGGGGATACTCCTACGAGCAGTACTTC. Its protein is CASSYSPGGYSYEQYF.

The chain recombines TRBV23-1 with TRBJ1-5; TRBD1 aligns across 7 bases. TRBV23-1 is identified as an open reading frame with a role that is uncertain. The CDR3 runs to 14 residues. The V segment lost 6 bases and the J segment 6 bases; nucleotides outside the gene matches: 8. CDR3 sequence (DNA): TGCGCCAGCAGCCACAGGGGTCCAAGTCAGCCCCAGCATTTT. Encoded protein: CASSHRGPSQPQHF.

V and J are TRBV2 and TRBJ2-7, with a tentative D call TRBD2 (5 bases). Looked up from germline, CDR1 is SNHLY and CDR2 is FYNNEI. CDR3 length: 14 residues. V was clipped by 6 bases and J by 0 bases, with 12 bases between them. The CDR3 nucleotides read TGTGCCAGCAGCGAAAACCGGGACTCCTACGAGCAGTACTTC. This sequence encodes CASSENRDSYEQYF. Together with reference TRBV2 and TRBJ2-7, the CDR3 gives the full variable domain: EPEVTQTPSHQVTQMGQEVILRCVPISNHLYFYWYRQILGQKVEFLVSFYNNEISEKSEIFDDQFSVERPDGSNFTLKIRSTKLEDSAMYFCASSENRDSYEQYFGPGTRLTVT.

V and J are TRBV9 and TRBJ2-1, with 7 nucleotides matching TRBD2. This CDR3 spans 14 amino acids. In germline, CDR1 is SGDLS, CDR2 YYNGEE. The ends lost 4 bases at V and 9 bases at J; junction bases unmatched: 10. The CDR3 sequence is CASSPVGGRGEQFF. The CDR3 DNA reads as TGTGCCAGCAGCCCAGTGGGAGGGAGGGGTGAGCAGTTCTTC. The whole variable domain, remainder taken from reference TRBV9 and TRBJ2-1, is DSGVTQTPKHLITATGQRVTLRCSPRSGDLSVYWYQQSLDQGLQFLIQYYNGEERAKGNILERFSAQQFPDLHSELNLSSLELGDSALYFCASSPVGGRGEQFFGPGTRLTVL.